This T cell receptor beta chain was sequenced for a study of T cell responses to AZD1222 COVID-19 vaccine. Findings of the study overall: Close to half of all spike-specific TCRs reportedly target regions of the variants that are unmutated. Repertoire sampling was restricted to post-peak T cell response timepoints.

V was shortened by 1 base and J by 7 bases, with 14 bases between the two germline ends. This CDR3 has 14 residues. Germline assignment: CDR1 SGHAT and CDR2 FQNNGV. Note on this clone: Its matching antigen is unknown.

Profiling relied on immunoSEQ multiplex PCR, and the TCRdb table lists in-frame clones only, not all of them. The sample contains under 150,000 clones, roughly 88% of which appear only once. V usage is TRBV11-2 and J usage is TRBJ2-7; D could derive from TRBD1 or TRBD2 (7 bases each). Sequencing was performed on peripheral blood, taken on day 0 of MenACWY control vaccination. This sequence was found in an adult in good health. The CDR3 region is CASSLGGTAGEQYF. DNA of the CDR3: TGTGCCAGCAGCTTAGGGGGGACAGCGGGGGAGCAGTACTTC. Filled out from reference TRBV11-2 and TRBJ2-7, the complete variable domain reads EAGVAQSPRYKIIEKRQSVAFWCNPISGHATLYWYQQILGQGPKLLIQFQNNGVVDDSQLPKDRFSAERLKGVDSTLKIQPAKLEDSAVYLCASSLGGTAGEQYFGPGTRLTVT.